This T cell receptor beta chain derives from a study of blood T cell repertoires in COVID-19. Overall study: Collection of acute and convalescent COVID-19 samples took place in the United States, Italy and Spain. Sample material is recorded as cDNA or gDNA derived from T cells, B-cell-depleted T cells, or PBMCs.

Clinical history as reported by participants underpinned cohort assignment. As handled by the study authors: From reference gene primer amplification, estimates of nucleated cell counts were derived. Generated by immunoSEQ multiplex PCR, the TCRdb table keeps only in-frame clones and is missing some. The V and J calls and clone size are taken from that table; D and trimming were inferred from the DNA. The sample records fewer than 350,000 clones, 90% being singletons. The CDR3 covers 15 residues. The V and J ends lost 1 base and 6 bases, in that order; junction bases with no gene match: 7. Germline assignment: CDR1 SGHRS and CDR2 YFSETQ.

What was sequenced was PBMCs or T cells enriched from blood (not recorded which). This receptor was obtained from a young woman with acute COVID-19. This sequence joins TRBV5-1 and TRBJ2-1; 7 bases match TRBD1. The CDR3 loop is CASSLLQGNVNEQFF. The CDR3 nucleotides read TGCGCCAGCAGCTTGTTACAGGGGAATGTCAATGAGCAGTTCTTC.